The 15 T cell receptor beta chains below all came from one sample that was sequenced in a study of T cells in Graves' hyperthyroidism and ophthalmopathy. RNA transcripts yielded amplified TCR beta CDR3 regions. HTBI primers were employed in a first-round RT-PCR of the TCR CDR3. One entry per CDR3 protein results from TCRdb running MiXCR on the multiplex PCR reads. This table holds approximately 400,000 distinct CDR3 sequences, 14% to 15% found once. The sequencing input was blood. These TCRs come from a woman aged 25 to 39 with Graves' hyperthyroidism.

The chain uses TRBV6-5 and TRBJ1-1; D is ambiguous. Germline assignment: CDR1 MNHEY and CDR2 SVGAGI. There are 15 residues in the CDR3. V was pared by 2 bases and J by 6 bases, with 16 bases between. The CDR3: CASSYGLPRVAEAFF. The CDR3 coding sequence is TGTGCCAGCAGTTACGGTCTCCCAAGGGTTGCTGAAGCTTTCTTT.

This clonotype was recorded many times. Sequence at one end of the junction differs from germline and may be a read error. The chain joins TRBV20-1 to TRBJ2-5; 7 nucleotides agree with TRBD2. The CDR3 length is 12 residues. The germline gives CDR1 DFQATT, CDR2 SNEGSKA (reference sequence). The DNA of the CDR3 is TGCAGTGCTGGAGTTATGGGAGGGAGTGCGGACTTC. Its translation: CSAGVMGGSADF.

The chain links TRBV18 to TRBJ1-3; no clear D. V lost 2 bases and J lost 0, with 8 bases in between. Germline CDR1 KGHSH, CDR2 LQKENI. The CDR3 has 15 amino acids. Here the CDR3 DNA reads TGTGCCAGCTCACCATCCAGGAGCTCTGGAAACACCATATATTTT. It encodes CASSPSRSSGNTIYF. Combining the CDR3 with reference TRBV18 and TRBJ1-3 gives the whole variable domain NAGVMQNPRHLVRRRGQEARLRCSPMKGHSHVYWYRQLPEEGLKFMVYLQKENIIDESGMPKERFSAEFPKEGPSILRIQQVVRGDSAAYFCASSPSRSSGNTIYFGEGSWLTVV.

This clonotype was seen many times. The chain links TRBV11-2 to TRBJ2-3; 11 bases are a match to TRBD2. The J segment lost 1 base and the V segment lost 5 bases, leaving 5 bases of the junction unmatched. The CDR3 has 16 residues. In germline, CDR1 is SGHAT, CDR2 FQNNGV. CDR3 coding DNA: TGTGCCAGCAGCGGGACTAGCGGCTATGGCACAGATACGCAGTATTTT. This encodes CASSGTSGYGTDTQYF.

A word on this clonotype: A much larger clone differs from this one at a single base, so this may be a read error. J is TRBJ2-2 and V is TRBV9; D is ambiguous. This CDR3 comprises 12 residues. Germline values: CDR1 SGDLS, CDR2 YYNGEE. In DNA form, the CDR3 reads TGTGTCAGCAGCGTAGACACCGGGGAGCTGTTTTTT. Translating gives CVSSVDTGELFF.

The chain uses TRBV10-1 and TRBJ2-2; D not resolved. The CDR3 spans 13 residues. Trimming left V 10 bases short and J 4 bases short, with 13 bases between. Germline values: CDR1 WNHNN, CDR2 SYGVQD (reference sequence). The CDR3 sequence is CATRPSGTGELFF. The CDR3 coding sequence is TGCGCCACCCGGCCTAGTGGCACCGGGGAGCTGTTTTTT.

The chain employs TRBV5-4 and TRBJ1-1; tentative D call: TRBD1 (5 bases). The germline V gene encodes CDR1 SGHNT and CDR2 YYREEE (reference sequence). V lost 2 bases to trimming and J lost 4 bases, with 12 bases between them. The CDR3 contains 14 residues. In nucleotides, the CDR3 is TGTGCCAGCAGCTTTCTGCAGGGTTTCACTGAAGCTTTCTTT. It translates to CASSFLQGFTEAFF.

V and J are TRBV3-1 and TRBJ2-3; weak D call: TRBD2 (5 bases). The germline V gene has CDR1 LGHDT and CDR2 YNNKEL (reference sequence). Trimming shortened V by 5 bases and J by 2 bases, and 11 bases separated the two germline ends. This CDR3 is 14 amino acids long. CDR3 coding DNA: TGTGCCAGCAGCTCCACAGCGGTCACAGATACGCAGTATTTT. As protein: CASSSTAVTDTQYF.

This clonotype was counted at least ten times. This chain connects TRBV9 to TRBJ2-5; D is unresolved. Germline CDR1 reads SGDLS; CDR2 reads YYNGEE. V was pared by 1 base and J by 3 bases, with 13 bases between. This CDR3 has 15 residues. CDR3 amino acids: CASSVSVQVEETQYF. CDR3 nucleotides: TGTGCCAGCAGCGTAAGTGTGCAGGTGGAAGAGACCCAGTACTTC.

The chain uses TRBV9 and TRBJ1-6; 12 bases align to TRBD1. From germline, CDR1 is SGDLS and CDR2 YYNGEE. Trimming took 3 bases from V and 7 from J; bases not matched to a gene: 14. The CDR3 is 19 amino acids. The chain's CDR3 is CASSESVGTGGAGNSPLHF. The CDR3 DNA reads TGTGCCAGCAGCGAGTCTGTCGGGACAGGGGGCGCGGGGAATTCACCCCTCCACTTT. Full variable domain (missing parts from reference TRBV9 and TRBJ1-6): DSGVTQTPKHLITATGQRVTLRCSPRSGDLSVYWYQQSLDQGLQFLIQYYNGEERAKGNILERFSAQQFPDLHSELNLSSLELGDSALYFCASSESVGTGGAGNSPLHFGNGTRLTVT.

This clonotype was counted between two and nine times. V gene TRBV30 combines with J gene TRBJ1-1; D uncertain. CDR1 and CDR2 from the germline V gene are GTSNPN and SVGIG (reference sequence). Trimming left V 0 bases short and J 0 bases short, with 8 bases between. The CDR3 totals 14 residues. CDR3 protein: CAWSVGIVNTEAFF. CDR3 sequence (DNA): TGTGCCTGGAGTGTAGGTATAGTGAACACTGAAGCTTTCTTT. Using reference TRBV30 and TRBJ1-1 for the parts outside the CDR3, the full variable domain is SQTIHQWPATLVQPVGSPLSLECTVEGTSNPNLYWYRQAAGRGLQLLFYSVGIGQISSEVPQNLSASRPQDRQFILSSKKLLLSDSGFYLCAWSVGIVNTEAFFGQGTRLTVV.

The chain links TRBV20-1 to TRBJ1-5, with D possibly TRBD1 on 5 matching bases. Trimming removed 3 bases from V and 5 bases from J, with 14 bases in between. Germline assignment: CDR1 DFQATT and CDR2 SNEGSKA (reference sequence). There are 14 residues in the CDR3. The CDR3 DNA reads as TGCAGTGCTAGTGACGGGGGGAGAGATCAGCCCCAGCATTTT. Translating gives CSASDGGRDQPQHF.

V and J are TRBV2 and TRBJ2-1, with D perhaps assigned TRBD1 or TRBD2 (5 bases each). This CDR3 region has 11 residues. Germline-derived CDR1 and CDR2 are SNHLY and FYNNEI. V gave up 8 bases and J gave up 13 bases, with 15 bases separating them. As DNA, the CDR3 is TGTGCCAGCTCCCCGAGGGACGTACAGTTCTTC. The encoded protein is CASSPRDVQFF.

This clonotype was seen more than once but under ten times. The chain has TRBV6-1 and TRBJ2-3; the match to TRBD2 covers 11 bases. The CDR3 is 15 amino acids. Trimming cost V 10 bases and J 2 bases; bases outside gene matches: 8. Germline V CDR1 and CDR2: MNHNS, SASEGT. The CDR3 here is CATRPGLADTDTQYF. For the CDR3, the DNA is TGTGCCACCCGACCGGGACTAGCGGACACAGATACGCAGTATTTT.

This clonotype was observed many times. The J gene is TRBJ1-4, the V gene TRBV12-3 or TRBV12-4; perhaps TRBD1 as D (6 bases). The V and J ends lost 1 base and 10 bases respectively, with 13 bases between them. This CDR3 has 14 amino acids. The CDR3 protein is CASSLGGAVGKLFF. The CDR3 coding sequence is TGTGCCAGCAGTTTAGGGGGGGCCGTGGGAAAACTGTTTTTT.